This T cell receptor (beta chain) was recovered during a study of blood T cell repertoires in COVID-19. About the research overall: Sample material is recorded as cDNA or gDNA derived from T cells, B-cell-depleted T cells, or PBMCs.

V was pared by 6 bases and J by 5 bases, with 11 bases between. CDR1 is LNHDA, CDR2 SQIVND, per germline (reference sequence). The CDR3 runs 12 residues. In the authors' workflow: Amplification of reference gene primers provided the estimated nucleated cell counts. Profiling relied on immunoSEQ multiplex PCR, and the TCRdb table lists in-frame clones only, not all of them. V and J calls plus clone size are reproduced from that table; the DNA served to infer D and trimming. The sample has some 240,000 clones, about nine tenths seen once. The sequenced material came from peripheral blood. The TCR was taken from a man between 60 and 75 years old who had recovered from COVID-19. This chain connects TRBV19 to TRBJ2-7, with a tentative D call TRBD2 (6 bases). The DNA for the CDR3 is TGTGCCAGTAGATCCGGGAGCGACGAGCAGTACTTC. It specifies CASRSGSDEQYF.